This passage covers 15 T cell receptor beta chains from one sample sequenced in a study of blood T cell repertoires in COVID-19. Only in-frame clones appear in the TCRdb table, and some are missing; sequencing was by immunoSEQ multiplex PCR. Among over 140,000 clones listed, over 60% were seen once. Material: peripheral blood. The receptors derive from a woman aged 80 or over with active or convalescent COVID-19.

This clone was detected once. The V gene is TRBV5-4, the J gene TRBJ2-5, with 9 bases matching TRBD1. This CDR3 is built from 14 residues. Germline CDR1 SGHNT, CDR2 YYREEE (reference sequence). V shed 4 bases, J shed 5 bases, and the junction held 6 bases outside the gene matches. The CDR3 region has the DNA TGTGCCAGCAGCACTGGACAGGGGAGGGAGACCCAGTACTTC. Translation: CASSTGQGRETQYF. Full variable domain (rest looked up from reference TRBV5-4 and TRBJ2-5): ETGVTQSPTHLIKTRGQQVTLRCSSQSGHNTVSWYQQALGQGPQFIFQYYREEENGRGNFPPRFSGLQFPNYSSELNVNALELDDSALYLCASSTGQGRETQYFGPGTRLLVL.

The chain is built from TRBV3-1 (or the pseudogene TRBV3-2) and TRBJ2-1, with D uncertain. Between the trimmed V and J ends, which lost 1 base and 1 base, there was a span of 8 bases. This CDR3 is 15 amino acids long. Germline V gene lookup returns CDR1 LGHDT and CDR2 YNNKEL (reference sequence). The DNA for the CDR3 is TGTGCCAGCAGCCAAGTGGTTAGTTCCTACAATGAGCAGTTCTTC. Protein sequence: CASSQVVSSYNEQFF.

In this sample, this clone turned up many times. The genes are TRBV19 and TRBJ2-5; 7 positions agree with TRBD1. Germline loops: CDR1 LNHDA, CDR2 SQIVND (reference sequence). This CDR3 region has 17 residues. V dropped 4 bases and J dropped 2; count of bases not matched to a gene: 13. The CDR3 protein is CASSRRPGTERQETQYF. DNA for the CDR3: TGTGCCAGTAGTAGAAGACCCGGGACAGAAAGACAAGAGACCCAGTACTTC.

The CDR3 DNA reads TGCGCCAGCAGCTTGAACAGGGGTAATTCACCCCTCCACTTT. Amino acid sequence: CASSLNRGNSPLHF. The rearrangement joins TRBV5-1 to TRBJ1-6; 7 nucleotides line up with TRBD1. V lost 1 base, J lost 6 bases, and 1 base stayed unmatched. The CDR3 has 14 amino acids. Germline lookup yields CDR1 SGHRS and CDR2 YFSETQ.

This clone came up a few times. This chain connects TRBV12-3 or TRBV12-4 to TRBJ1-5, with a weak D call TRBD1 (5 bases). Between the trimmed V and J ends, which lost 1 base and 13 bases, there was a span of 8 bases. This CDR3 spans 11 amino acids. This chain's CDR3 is CASSLEGLQHF. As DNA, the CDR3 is TGTGCCAGCAGTTTAGAGGGGTTACAGCATTTT.

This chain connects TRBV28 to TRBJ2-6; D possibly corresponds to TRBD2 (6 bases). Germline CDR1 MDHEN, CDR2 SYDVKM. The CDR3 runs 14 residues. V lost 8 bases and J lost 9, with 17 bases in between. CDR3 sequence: CASDNGRGVNVLTF. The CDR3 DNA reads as TGTGCCAGCGATAACGGGCGGGGCGTCAACGTCCTGACTTTC.

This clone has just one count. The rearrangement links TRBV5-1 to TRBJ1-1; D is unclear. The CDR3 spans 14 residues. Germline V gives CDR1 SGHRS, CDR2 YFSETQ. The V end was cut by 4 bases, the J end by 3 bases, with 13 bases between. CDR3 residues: CASSPGGSYTEAFF. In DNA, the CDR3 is TGCGCCAGCAGCCCTGGCGGTTCGTACACTGAAGCTTTCTTT.

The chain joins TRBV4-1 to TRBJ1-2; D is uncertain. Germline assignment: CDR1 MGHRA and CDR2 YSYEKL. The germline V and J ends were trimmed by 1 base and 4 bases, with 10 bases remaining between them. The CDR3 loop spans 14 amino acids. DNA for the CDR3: TGCGCCAGCAGCCAAGGGGGAGGTTTCTATGGCTACACCTTC. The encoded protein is CASSQGGGFYGYTF.

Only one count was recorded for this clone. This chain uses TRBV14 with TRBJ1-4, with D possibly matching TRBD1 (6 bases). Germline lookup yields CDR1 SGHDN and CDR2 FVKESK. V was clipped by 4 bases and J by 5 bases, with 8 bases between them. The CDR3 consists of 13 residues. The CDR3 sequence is CASSRGLNEKLFF. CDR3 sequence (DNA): TGTGCCAGCAGCCGGGGGCTAAATGAAAAACTGTTTTTT.

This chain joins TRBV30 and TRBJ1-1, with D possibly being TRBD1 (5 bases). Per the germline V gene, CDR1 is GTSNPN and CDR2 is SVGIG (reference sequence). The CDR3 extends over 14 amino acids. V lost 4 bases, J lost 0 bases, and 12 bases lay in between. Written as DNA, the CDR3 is TGTGCCTGGACGCCACAGGCAGTGAACACTGAAGCTTTCTTT. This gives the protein CAWTPQAVNTEAFF.

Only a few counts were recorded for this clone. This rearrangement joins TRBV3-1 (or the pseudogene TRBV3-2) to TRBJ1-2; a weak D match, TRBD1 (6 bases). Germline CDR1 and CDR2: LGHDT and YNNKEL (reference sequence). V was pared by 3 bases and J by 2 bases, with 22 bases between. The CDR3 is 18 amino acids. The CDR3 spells CASSQTRGGGRGNYGYTF. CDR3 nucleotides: TGTGCCAGCAGCCAGACACGAGGGGGGGGCCGAGGGAACTATGGCTACACCTTC.

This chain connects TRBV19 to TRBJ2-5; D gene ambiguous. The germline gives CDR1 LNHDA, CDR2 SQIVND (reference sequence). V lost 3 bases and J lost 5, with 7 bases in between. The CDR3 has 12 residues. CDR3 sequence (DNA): TGTGCCAGTAGTATTTCATCCGAGACCCAGTACTTC. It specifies CASSISSETQYF.

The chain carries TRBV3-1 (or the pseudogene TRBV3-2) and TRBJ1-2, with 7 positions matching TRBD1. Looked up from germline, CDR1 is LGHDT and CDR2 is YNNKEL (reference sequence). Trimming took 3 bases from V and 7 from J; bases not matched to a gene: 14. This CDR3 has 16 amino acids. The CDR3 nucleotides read TGTGCCAGCAGCCAGGGGCCGAACAGGGGCAACGGTGGCTACACCTTC. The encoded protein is CASSQGPNRGNGGYTF.

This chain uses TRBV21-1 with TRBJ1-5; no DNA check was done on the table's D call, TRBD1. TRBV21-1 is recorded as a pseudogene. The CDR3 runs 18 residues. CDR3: CASSKVACRGQPHQPQHF. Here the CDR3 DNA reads TGTGCCAGCAGCAAAGTCGCATGTCGTGGACAGCCTCATCAGCCCCAGCATTTT.

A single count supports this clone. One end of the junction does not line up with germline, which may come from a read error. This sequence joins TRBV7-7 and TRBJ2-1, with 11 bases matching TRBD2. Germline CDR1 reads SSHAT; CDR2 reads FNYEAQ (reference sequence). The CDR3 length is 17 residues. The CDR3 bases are TGTGCTAGCAGCTTAGGGGACCATAGCGGGGGGGCCAATGAGCAGTTCTTC. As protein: CASSLGDHSGGANEQFF.